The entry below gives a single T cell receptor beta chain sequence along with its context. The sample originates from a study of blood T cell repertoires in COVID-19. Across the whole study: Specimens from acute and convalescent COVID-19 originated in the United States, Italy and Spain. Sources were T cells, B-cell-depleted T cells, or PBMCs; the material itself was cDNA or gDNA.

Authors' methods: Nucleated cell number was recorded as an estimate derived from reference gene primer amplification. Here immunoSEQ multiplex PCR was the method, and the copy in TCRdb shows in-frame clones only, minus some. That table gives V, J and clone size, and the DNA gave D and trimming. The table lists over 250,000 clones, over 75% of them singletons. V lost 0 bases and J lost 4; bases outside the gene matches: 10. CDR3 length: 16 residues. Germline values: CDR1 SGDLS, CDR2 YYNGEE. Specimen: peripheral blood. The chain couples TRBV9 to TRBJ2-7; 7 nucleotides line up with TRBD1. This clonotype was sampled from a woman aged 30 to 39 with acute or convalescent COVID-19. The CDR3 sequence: CASSVDPGTVRYEQYF. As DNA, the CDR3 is TGTGCCAGCAGCGTAGACCCTGGGACAGTACGATACGAGCAGTACTTC.